This T cell receptor (beta chain) was obtained from a study of cytomegalovirus exposure and HLA in healthy donors. Turning to the study itself: In an earlier analysis, some 110 million unique TCR beta sequences were found from 150 million to 200 million T cells. From HLA-typed donors, an early data release held about 85 million unique TCRs.

The PCR was carried out with 60 Vbeta primers and 13 Jbeta primers. TCRdb keeps only in-frame clones here, not all; method: immunoSEQ multiplex PCR. The table lists 55,000 or so clones, approximately 80% of them singletons. This clone was seen just once. What it binds is unknown. Notes on the study in general: Sequences of the TCR beta chain were said to predict the HLA-A and HLA-B alleles of most subjects accurately.

The germline gives CDR1 GTSNPN, CDR2 SVGIG (reference sequence). V lost 4 bases to trimming and J lost 7 bases, with 19 bases between them. The CDR3 contains 15 residues. The clonotype comes from a female donor in good health and CMV-seronegative. Sequencing input: PBMCs. V gene TRBV30 combines with J gene TRBJ1-4; no firm D call. The CDR3 loop is CAWNNPSGFGEKLFF. DNA of the CDR3: TGTGCCTGGAACAATCCCTCGGGGTTCGGTGAAAAACTGTTTTTT.